One sample yielded the 30 T cell receptor beta chains listed below, sequenced in a study of early T cells in non-severe SARS-CoV-2 infection. TCRdb ran MiXCR on the 5' RACE reads and lists one entry per CDR3 protein. The sample carries fewer than 35,000 distinct CDR3 sequences, approximately 6% recorded once. The sample was whole blood. The source of these receptors is an adult who was a healthcare worker with PCR-confirmed SARS-CoV-2 infection or an uninfected control (not recorded which).

This clonotype was counted only a few times. The chain recombines TRBV20-1 with TRBJ2-2, with 9 bases lining up with TRBD2. With 1 base clipped from V and 6 bases from J, the junction kept 9 bases outside the gene matches. Looked up from germline, CDR1 is DFQATT and CDR2 is SNEGSKA (reference sequence). The CDR3 spans 16 residues. In DNA form, the CDR3 reads TGCAGTGCTAGAGTGTTTCAGCGGGAGGCCTCCGGGGAGCTGTTTTTT. Translation: CSARVFQREASGELFF.

This clonotype was counted ten times or more. The rearrangement uses TRBV12-3 or TRBV12-4 and TRBJ2-5; D perhaps matches TRBD2 (6 bases). This CDR3 comprises 14 residues. V shed 2 bases and J shed 4 bases, with 11 bases lying between them. The CDR3 loop reads CASSLRAGLETQYF. The CDR3 nucleotides are TGTGCCAGCAGTTTACGCGCGGGGCTAGAGACCCAGTACTTC.

The rearrangement links TRBV5-1 to TRBJ1-6, with 9 bases fitting TRBD1. The CDR3 extends over 15 amino acids. Germline loops: CDR1 SGHRS, CDR2 YFSETQ. V lost 0 bases, J lost 7 bases, and 2 bases stayed unmatched. CDR3 DNA sequence: TGCGCCAGCAGCTTGGACAGGGGGCTGAATTCACCCCTCCACTTT. It yields the protein CASSLDRGLNSPLHF.

This clonotype was seen ten or more times. This chain links TRBV29-1 with TRBJ2-3; D is perhaps TRBD2 (6 bases). Trimming shortened V by 5 bases and J by 4 bases, and 16 bases separated the two germline ends. The CDR3 is made up of 14 amino acids. CDR1 and CDR2 (germline): SQVTM, ANQGSEA. The CDR3 nucleotides are TGCAGCGTTTCGCCGGGACTTGACCCAGATACGCAGTATTTT. It yields the protein CSVSPGLDPDTQYF.

This clonotype has a count of ten or more. The chain is built from TRBV6-5 and TRBJ2-2, with D unclear. CDR1 and CDR2 (germline): MNHEY, SVGAGI. V gave up 6 bases and J gave up 7 bases, with 21 bases separating them. The CDR3 length is 16 residues. CDR3 in DNA: TGTGCCAGCAGAACCCTACCTTCAGCCGAACTCGGGGAGCTGTTTTTT. As protein: CASRTLPSAELGELFF.

This clonotype was observed at least ten times. The rearrangement links TRBV2 to TRBJ1-1, with a weak D call TRBD1 (6 bases). This CDR3 region has 15 residues. V shed 5 bases and J shed 3 bases, with 16 bases lying between them. Germline assignment: CDR1 SNHLY and CDR2 FYNNEI. In DNA form, the CDR3 reads TGTGCCAGCAGTATAAATCAGGGACAATACACTGAAGCTTTCTTT. Encoded protein: CASSINQGQYTEAFF. The variable domain in full, with the rest retrieved from reference TRBV2 and TRBJ1-1, is EPEVTQTPSHQVTQMGQEVILRCVPISNHLYFYWYRQILGQKVEFLVSFYNNEISEKSEIFDDQFSVERPDGSNFTLKIRSTKLEDSAMYFCASSINQGQYTEAFFGQGTRLTVV.

This clonotype came up many times. The rearrangement joins TRBV20-1 to TRBJ2-7; the match to TRBD2 covers 10 bases. V was pared by 2 bases and J by 6 bases, with 10 bases of the junction left unmatched. The length of the CDR3 is 15 residues. Germline loops: CDR1 DFQATT, CDR2 SNEGSKA (reference sequence). The CDR3 DNA follows: TGCAGTGCTAGACCACTAGCGGGACGTCTAGGCGAGCAGTACTTC. It encodes CSARPLAGRLGEQYF.

This clonotype came up many times. The chain joins TRBV7-6 to TRBJ2-7; D call uncertain. From germline, CDR1 is SGHVS and CDR2 FNYEAQ. Trimming cost V 1 base and J 0 bases, with 7 bases left between them. The CDR3 runs to 14 residues. DNA for the CDR3: TGTGCCAGCAGCTTAGAAGGCTTCTCCTACGAGCAGTACTTC. Its protein product is CASSLEGFSYEQYF.

This CDR3 reads CASSLGSGSEQFF. The CDR3, as DNA: TGTGCCAGCAGTTTGGGTAGCGGGAGTGAGCAGTTCTTC. This chain joins TRBV28 and TRBJ2-1; TRBD2 agrees at 9 bases. The V and J ends lost 3 bases and 9 bases, in that order; junction bases with no gene match: 3. The CDR3 consists of 13 residues. From germline, CDR1 is MDHEN and CDR2 SYDVKM.

This chain joins TRBV12-3 or TRBV12-4 and TRBJ1-6; 9 bases agree with TRBD1. This CDR3 spans 15 amino acids. Unmatched junction bases numbered 6, after V lost 6 bases and J lost 6 bases. The CDR3 region has the DNA TGTGCCAGCAGATTATGGGACAGGGTTAATTCACCCCTCCACTTT. Translating it yields CASRLWDRVNSPLHF.

This clonotype appeared many times. The chain links TRBV11-1 to TRBJ2-5; D uncertain. The V gene's germline CDR1 is SGHAT and CDR2 FQDESV (reference sequence). The CDR3 extends over 13 amino acids. V was trimmed by 3 bases and J by 5 bases, leaving 10 bases between them. This CDR3 is CASSFQTWETQYF. The CDR3 region has the DNA TGTGCCAGCAGCTTCCAAACGTGGGAGACCCAGTACTTC.

There are many counts of this clonotype. J is TRBJ2-7 and V is TRBV6-2 or TRBV6-3; D is unclear. The CDR3 contains 15 residues. The V and J ends lost 1 base and 2 bases respectively, with 12 bases between them. Per the germline V gene, CDR1 is MNHEY and CDR2 is SVGEGT. CDR3 in amino acids: CASSYFLAATYEQYF. As DNA, the CDR3 is TGTGCCAGCAGTTACTTCCTTGCGGCCACCTACGAGCAGTACTTC.

The gene calls are TRBV3-1 and TRBJ2-1; 9 bases are a match to TRBD2. The germline CDR1 and CDR2 sequences are LGHDT and YNNKEL (reference sequence). The CDR3 has 16 residues. The trim removed 1 base at V and 8 bases at J, leaving 9 bases unmatched. The CDR3 reads CASSQGGGTSIHEQFF. The CDR3 DNA reads TGTGCCAGCAGCCAAGGCGGGGGGACTAGCATTCATGAGCAGTTCTTC.

The table lists this clonotype with a few counts. The chain is built from TRBV4-2 and TRBJ1-6; 10 nucleotides line up with TRBD1. After removal of 3 bases from V and 6 bases from J, the junction contained 5 bases not matched to a gene. This CDR3 comprises 16 residues. Germline V lookup: CDR1 LGHNA, CDR2 YNFKEQ. The CDR3 protein is CASSQTGGRVNSPLHF. The DNA of the CDR3 is TGTGCCAGCAGCCAGACAGGGGGCAGAGTTAATTCACCCCTCCACTTT.

There are many counts of this clonotype. Written as DNA, the CDR3 is TGTGCCATCAGTCGGGAGGGGATAGGCGACAATACTGAAGCTTTCTTT. Translated: CAISREGIGDNTEAFF. The chain joins TRBV10-3 to TRBJ1-1; TRBD1 might be the D (5 bases). The CDR3 runs 16 residues. Trimming shortened V by 5 bases and J by 5 bases, and 21 bases separated the two germline ends. Germline CDR1 is ENHRY and CDR2 is SYGVKD.

This clonotype was seen more than once but under ten times. The rearrangement links TRBV6-5 to TRBJ2-1; 7 bases align to TRBD2. The CDR3 is 15 residues long. V gave up 5 bases and J gave up 4 bases; unmatched junction bases: 8. The germline V gene encodes CDR1 MNHEY and CDR2 SVGAGI. As DNA, the CDR3 is TGTGCCAGCAGTCGCCAGCGGGAACTATACAATGAGCAGTTCTTC. As protein: CASSRQRELYNEQFF.

This clonotype came up many times. The rearrangement uses TRBV9 and TRBJ2-5, with 7 bases matching TRBD2. This CDR3 is built from 16 residues. Germline V gene data show CDR1 as SGDLS and CDR2 as YYNGEE. The V and J ends lost 0 bases and 5 bases, in that order; junction bases with no gene match: 10. The CDR3: CASSVDQGGPSETQYF. CDR3 nucleotide sequence: TGTGCCAGCAGCGTAGATCAGGGAGGGCCCTCGGAGACCCAGTACTTC.

This chain uses TRBV28 with TRBJ2-5; D gene unclear. The length of the CDR3 is 14 residues. The V gene's germline CDR1 is MDHEN and CDR2 SYDVKM. Trimming pared 2 bases from V and 1 base from J, leaving 8 bases between. CDR3 loop: CASSLPTIQETQYF. The CDR3 DNA is TGTGCCAGCAGTTTACCGACCATCCAAGAGACCCAGTACTTC.

This clonotype was observed a handful of times. V gene TRBV7-9 combines with J gene TRBJ1-3; no clear D. CDR1 is SEHNR and CDR2 is FQNEAQ in the germline V gene (reference sequence). CDR3 size: 16 residues. V was shortened by 5 bases and J by 0 bases, with 14 bases between the two germline ends. The CDR3, as DNA: TGTGCCAGCAGCCTGAGTGATCTGAGCTCTGGAAACACCATATATTTT. Its protein is CASSLSDLSSGNTIYF.

This clonotype has just a few counts. The V call is TRBV18, the J call TRBJ2-7; 9 bases match TRBD2. Trimming took 1 base from V and 1 from J; bases not matched to a gene: 2. CDR3 length: 15 residues. The germline gives CDR1 KGHSH, CDR2 LQKENI. The CDR3 here is CASSPLTSGSYEQYF. The CDR3 DNA reads as TGTGCCAGCTCACCACTGACTAGCGGTTCCTACGAGCAGTACTTC.

This clonotype was observed many times. This chain connects TRBV28 to TRBJ1-5, with TRBD1 as a possible D gene (5 bases). CDR3 length: 13 amino acids. The germline gives CDR1 MDHEN, CDR2 SYDVKM. Trimming took 5 bases from V and 11 from J, leaving 16 bases between them. CDR3 nucleotides: TGTGCCAGCAGTGGGACCGATCTTACAGCCCAGCATTTT. Translated: CASSGTDLTAQHF.

Only a few counts were recorded for this clonotype. The chain combines TRBV12-3 or TRBV12-4 with TRBJ2-2; the match to TRBD2 covers 14 bases. The CDR3 contains 16 residues. J lost 6 bases, V lost 6 bases, and 6 bases had no gene match. Here the CDR3 DNA reads TGTGCCAGCAGCCACGGGACTAGCGGGAGATCCGGGGAGCTGTTTTTT. This encodes CASSHGTSGRSGELFF.

The chain links TRBV6-1 to TRBJ1-2; possible D gene TRBD1, 5 bases. V lost 3 bases and J 0 bases, leaving 11 bases between the germline ends. The CDR3 totals 15 residues. Germline V CDR1 and CDR2: MNHNS, SASEGT. CDR3 sequence (DNA): TGTGCCAGCAGTGAGGGACGGAAAGCTAACTATGGCTACACCTTC. Amino acid sequence: CASSEGRKANYGYTF.

This clonotype came up a few times. The V and J genes are TRBV28 and TRBJ1-1; D is uncertain. This CDR3 is 12 amino acids long. From germline, CDR1 is MDHEN and CDR2 SYDVKM. Between the trimmed V and J ends, which lost 3 bases and 1 base, there was a span of 3 bases. CDR3 DNA: TGTGCCAGCAGTTTCCCGAACACTGAAGCTTTCTTT. Translated: CASSFPNTEAFF.

This clonotype was recorded many times. For the CDR3, the DNA is TGTGCCAGCAGTAGAACAGGGGGGGCCTACGAGCAGTACTTC. This encodes CASSRTGGAYEQYF. The chain recombines TRBV6-1 with TRBJ2-7, with D possibly matching TRBD1 (8 bases). V was cut by 5 bases and J by 2 bases, with 13 bases left in between. The CDR3 consists of 14 residues. Germline CDR1 and CDR2: MNHNS and SASEGT.

In this sample, this clonotype turned up many times. The chain employs TRBV20-1 and TRBJ2-1; 13 bases are a match to TRBD2. The trim removed 5 bases at V and 6 bases at J, leaving 7 bases unmatched. CDR1 is DFQATT and CDR2 is SNEGSKA in the germline V gene (reference sequence). This CDR3 contains 15 residues. The CDR3 nucleotides read TGCAGTGCTTTCGCAGGACTAGCGGGGGCCAATGAGCAGTTCTTC. Its protein is CSAFAGLAGANEQFF.

In this sample, this clonotype turned up many times. The chain carries TRBV28 and TRBJ1-5; possible D gene TRBD1, 5 bases. The V end lost 3 bases, the J end lost 6 bases, and 18 bases lay between the germline ends. Germline CDR1 is MDHEN and CDR2 is SYDVKM. The CDR3 has 16 amino acids. The CDR3 nucleotides are TGTGCCAGCAGTTTTGAGGCGCGACAGCCACCTCAGCCCCAGCATTTT. This translates into CASSFEARQPPQPQHF.

This clonotype was observed at least ten times. In nucleotides, the CDR3 is TGTGCCAGCAGCCGCCCGGGACAGCCCAATCAGCCCCAGCATTTT. As protein: CASSRPGQPNQPQHF. The chain has TRBV28 and TRBJ1-5; 7 nucleotides align to TRBD1. Germline V lookup: CDR1 MDHEN, CDR2 SYDVKM. V lost 6 bases, J lost 3 bases, and 8 bases stayed unmatched. CDR3 length: 15 amino acids.

This clonotype was found many times. The rearrangement links TRBV7-2 to TRBJ2-3; 7 positions agree with TRBD2. V lost 5 bases, J lost 5 bases, and 13 bases stayed unmatched. Per germline, CDR1 SGHTA and CDR2 FQGNSA. The CDR3 consists of 16 residues. The CDR3: CASSLGGGEAGDTQYF. In DNA form, the CDR3 reads TGTGCCAGCAGCCTGGGGGGAGGGGAGGCAGGAGATACGCAGTATTTT.

This clonotype has a count of ten or more. Its ends do not fully match the called genes, so a read error is possible. The chain is built from TRBV3-1 and TRBJ2-1; 7 bases agree with TRBD1. Germline V CDR1 and CDR2: LGHDT, YNNKEL (reference sequence). The CDR3 is 13 residues long. Here the CDR3 DNA reads TGTGCCAGCAGCCAAGCCAGGCAGGGGGTGGTCCTCTTC. It encodes CASSQARQGVVLF.